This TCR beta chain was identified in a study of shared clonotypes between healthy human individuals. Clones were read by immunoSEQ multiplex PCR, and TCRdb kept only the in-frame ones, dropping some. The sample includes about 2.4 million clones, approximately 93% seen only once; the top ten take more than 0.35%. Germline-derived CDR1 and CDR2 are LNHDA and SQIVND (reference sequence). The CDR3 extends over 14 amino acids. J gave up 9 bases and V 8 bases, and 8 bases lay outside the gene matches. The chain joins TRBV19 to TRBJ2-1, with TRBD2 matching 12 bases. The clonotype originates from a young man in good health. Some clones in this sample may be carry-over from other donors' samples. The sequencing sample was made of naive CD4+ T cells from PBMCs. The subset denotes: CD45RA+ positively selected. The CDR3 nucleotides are TGTGCCAGTTCTTCGCCTAGCGGGAGGGGTGAGCAGTTCTTC. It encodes CASSSPSGRGEQFF.